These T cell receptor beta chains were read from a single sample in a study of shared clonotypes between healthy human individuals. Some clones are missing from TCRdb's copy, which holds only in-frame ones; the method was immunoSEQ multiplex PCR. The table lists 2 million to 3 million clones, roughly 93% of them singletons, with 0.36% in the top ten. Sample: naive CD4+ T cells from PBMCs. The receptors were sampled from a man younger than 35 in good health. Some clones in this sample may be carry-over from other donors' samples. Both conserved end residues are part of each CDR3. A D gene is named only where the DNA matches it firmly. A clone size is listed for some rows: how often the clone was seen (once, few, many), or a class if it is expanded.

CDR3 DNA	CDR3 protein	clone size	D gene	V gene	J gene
TGTGCCAGCAGCCCTAGGAGACGCGGGGGCACAGATACGCAGTATTTT	CASSPRRRGGTDTQYF	.	.	TRBV7-9	TRBJ2-3
TGTGCCAGCAGTTGGGACTCCTCTTCCTCCTCCGAGCAGTACTTC	CASSWDSSSSSEQYF	.	.	TRBV7-9	TRBJ2-7
TGTGCCAGTAGTATGGGTTGGAGTACTATCCCCCGGCAGCCCCAGCATTTT	CASSMGWSTIPRQPQHF	.	.	TRBV19	TRBJ1-5
TGTGCCTGGAGTGGCTACAGGGGGCCCTACGAGCAGTACTTC	CAWSGYRGPYEQYF	.	TRBD1	TRBV30	TRBJ2-7
TGTGCCAGCCAATCAGGGGCGACTAACTATGGCTACACCTTC	CASQSGATNYGYTF	.	.	TRBV28	TRBJ1-2
TGCGGACTACGGGGCAGGGAGACCCAGTACTTC	CGLRGRETQYF	.	.	TRBV20-1	TRBJ2-5
TGTGCCAGCACCAGGGGGACTCCGAGCAATCAGCCCCAGCATTTT	CASTRGTPSNQPQHF	.	TRBD1	TRBV28	TRBJ1-5
TGTGCCAGCATGATGGGGGGCTCCTACGAGCAGTACTTC	CASMMGGSYEQYF	.	.	TRBV7-6	TRBJ2-7
TGCGCCAGCAGCCCGGACGGCCGCTCCAGCCCCTACGAGCAGTACTTC	CASSPDGRSSPYEQYF	.	.	TRBV5-1	TRBJ2-7
TGTGCCAGCAGTTTGCTAGCGGTTCAAAGCTACGAGCAGTACTTC	CASSLLAVQSYEQYF	once	TRBD2	TRBV27	TRBJ2-7
TGTGCCAGCAGCTTGGGATCAGGGGCAGGCACCTATGGCTACACCTTC	CASSLGSGAGTYGYTF	.	.	TRBV5-6	TRBJ1-2
TGTGCCAGCAGTTTATTGGACGTCCTCACCTTC	CASSLLDVLTF	.	.	TRBV28	TRBJ1-2
TGTGCCAGCAGTGAAGTAGGGGGGCGCGTTTACAATGAGCAGTTCTTC	CASSEVGGRVYNEQFF	.	.	TRBV6-1	TRBJ2-1
TGTGCCTGGAGAGGACAGGGGGGCACTGAAGCTTTCTTT	CAWRGQGGTEAFF	few	TRBD1	TRBV30	TRBJ1-1
TGTGCCAGCAGTGAATCTCTAGCCAAAAACATTCAGTACTTC	CASSESLAKNIQYF	.	.	TRBV25-1	TRBJ2-4
TGTGCCAGCTCACCAGGGGACACCATATATTTT	CASSPGDTIYF	few	.	TRBV18	TRBJ1-3
TGTGCCAGCAGCCAGGAGGGGGGTACGCAGTATTTT	CASSQEGGTQYF	.	.	TRBV11-2	TRBJ2-3
TGTGCCAGCTCACCGACGACAGGGGAGTCCTATGGCTACACCTTC	CASSPTTGESYGYTF	.	TRBD1	TRBV18	TRBJ1-2
TGTGCCAGCAGCCTCGGTAGGGGAATCCACACTGAAGCTTTCTTT	CASSLGRGIHTEAFF	.	.	TRBV5-4	TRBJ1-1
TGTGCCAGCAGTTTTTCCCTTAATCAGCCCCAGCATTTT	CASSFSLNQPQHF	.	.	TRBV27	TRBJ1-5
TGTGCCAGCAGCTTAGCGGCGCGGGGGGAATACGAGCAGTACTTC	CASSLAARGEYEQYF	.	TRBD2	TRBV7-9	TRBJ2-7
TGTGCCACCAGGCTCCTGAATTCACCCCTCCACTTT	CATRLLNSPLHF	.	.	TRBV28	TRBJ1-6
TGTGCCAGTAGTAGACAGGGGGCGAGGGCCTACGAGCAGTACTTC	CASSRQGARAYEQYF	.	TRBD1	TRBV19	TRBJ2-7
TGCGCCAGCAGCTTAGCTGGCGGGAGAGCAGATACGCAGTATTTT	CASSLAGGRADTQYF	.	TRBD2	TRBV5-1	TRBJ2-3
TGTGCCACAGCGAAAGGGCCCGGCACTGAAGCTTTCTTT	CATAKGPGTEAFF	.	.	TRBV19	TRBJ1-1
TGTGCCAGCAGTTTACGACTAGCGGATGAGCAGTTCTTC	CASSLRLADEQFF	.	TRBD2	TRBV28	TRBJ2-1
TGTGCCAGCAGTCCCGAACCCGGGACTAGCGGGGCTACCCCTTACAATGAGCAGTTCTTC	CASSPEPGTSGATPYNEQFF	.	TRBD2	TRBV28	TRBJ2-1
TGTGCCAGCAGCCAACAGGGGACTAATGAAAAACTGTTTTTT	CASSQQGTNEKLFF	.	TRBD1	TRBV27	TRBJ1-4
TGTGCCAGCAGCCTAAGAGAGGTGAACTATGGCTACACCTTC	CASSLREVNYGYTF	once	.	TRBV7-8	TRBJ1-2
TGTGCCAGCAGCCAAGAGGGGGCCGCAAATTCACCCCTCCACTTT	CASSQEGAANSPLHF	.	.	TRBV4-2	TRBJ1-6
TGCAGCGTTGGTGGGGACAGCGAGCAGTACTTC	CSVGGDSEQYF	once	TRBD1	TRBV29-1	TRBJ2-7
TGTGCCAGTGGGATTTCAGGGGGCCTCTACGAGCAGTACTTC	CASGISGGLYEQYF	.	TRBD1	TRBV30	TRBJ2-7